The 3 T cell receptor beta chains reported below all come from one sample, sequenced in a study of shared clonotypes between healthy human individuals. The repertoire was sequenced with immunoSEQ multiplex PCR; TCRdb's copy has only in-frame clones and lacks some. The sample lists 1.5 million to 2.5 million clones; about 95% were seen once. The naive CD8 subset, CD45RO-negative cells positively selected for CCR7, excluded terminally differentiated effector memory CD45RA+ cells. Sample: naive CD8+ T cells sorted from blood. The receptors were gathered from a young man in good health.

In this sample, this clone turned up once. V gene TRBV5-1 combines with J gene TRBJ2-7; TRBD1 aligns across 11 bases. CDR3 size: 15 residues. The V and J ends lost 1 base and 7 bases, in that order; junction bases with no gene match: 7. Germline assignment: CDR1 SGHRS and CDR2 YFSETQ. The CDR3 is CASSLRDRGRWEQYF. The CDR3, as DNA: TGCGCCAGCAGCTTGAGGGACAGGGGGAGATGGGAGCAGTACTTC.

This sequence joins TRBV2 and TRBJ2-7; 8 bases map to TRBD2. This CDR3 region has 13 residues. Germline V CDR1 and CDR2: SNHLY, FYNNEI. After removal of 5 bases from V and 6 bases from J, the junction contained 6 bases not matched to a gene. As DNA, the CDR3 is TGTGCCAGCAGTTCGGGGACTAGTGGCGAGCAGTACTTC. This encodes CASSSGTSGEQYF.

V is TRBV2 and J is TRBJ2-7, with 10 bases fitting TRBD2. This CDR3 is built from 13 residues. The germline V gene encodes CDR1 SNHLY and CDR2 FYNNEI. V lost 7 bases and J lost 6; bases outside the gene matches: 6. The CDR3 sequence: CASTPSGGVEQYF. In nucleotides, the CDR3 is TGTGCCAGCACTCCTAGCGGGGGAGTCGAGCAGTACTTC.